This entry lists 9 T cell receptor beta chains sequenced from one sample in a study of T cell responses to AZD1222 COVID-19 vaccine. The assay was immunoSEQ multiplex PCR, and TCRdb's table has in-frame clones only and misses some. The sample lists roughly 70,000 clones; 85% were seen once. The sequenced sample was peripheral blood, obtained on day 0 of AZD1222 vaccination. The receptors shown here come from an adult in good health.

The chain employs TRBV29-1 and TRBJ1-2; 10 bases line up with TRBD1. CDR1 is SQVTM and CDR2 is ANQGSEA in the germline V gene. V dropped 6 bases and J dropped 3; count of bases not matched to a gene: 10. The CDR3 has 15 amino acids. For the CDR3, the DNA is TGCAGCGTCCGGACAGGGGGGCCAACTGACTATGGCTACACCTTC. Translating gives CSVRTGGPTDYGYTF.

This chain joins TRBV7-6 and TRBJ2-1; 10 bases line up with TRBD2. The ends lost 5 bases at V and 10 bases at J; junction bases unmatched: 14. CDR1 SGHVS and CDR2 FNYEAQ come from the germline V gene. This CDR3 is built from 16 residues. The CDR3 is CASSPAPLAGAAEQFF. Written as DNA, the CDR3 is TGTGCCAGCAGCCCCGCCCCCCTAGCGGGAGCTGCAGAGCAGTTCTTC.

This chain links TRBV2 with TRBJ1-3; D remains ambiguous. CDR1 is SNHLY and CDR2 is FYNNEI in the germline V gene. The CDR3 loop spans 14 amino acids. Trimming took off 3 bases at V and 0 bases at J, with 6 bases between the two ends. CDR3 coding DNA: TGTGCCAGCAGTGACCAGCGCTCTGGAAACACCATATATTTT. It is translated as CASSDQRSGNTIYF.

The J gene is TRBJ1-2, the V gene TRBV5-1; no clear D. This CDR3 is 13 amino acids long. The germline V and J ends were trimmed by 0 bases and 5 bases, with 8 bases remaining between them. CDR1 and CDR2 (germline): SGHRS, YFSETQ. Here the CDR3 DNA reads TGCGCCAGCAGCTTGGACAGAGTGTATGGCTACACCTTC. Its protein product is CASSLDRVYGYTF.

The DNA for the CDR3 is TGCGCCAGCAGCTCCGGGACACACCGGGGAGATACGCAGTATTTT. It yields the protein CASSSGTHRGDTQYF. V gene TRBV5-1 combines with J gene TRBJ2-3; the D gene is possibly TRBD1 (6 bases). V lost 3 bases and J 5 bases, leaving 16 bases between the germline ends. This CDR3 comprises 15 residues. Germline CDR1 is SGHRS and CDR2 is YFSETQ.

The DNA for the CDR3 is TGTGCCAGCAGTGAGGCAGGGTATATGAACACTGAAGCTTTCTTT. Encoded protein: CASSEAGYMNTEAFF. The chain combines TRBV6-4 with TRBJ1-1, with D possibly TRBD1 on 5 matching bases. Trimming stripped 3 bases from V and 0 bases from J, with 11 bases between. Germline values: CDR1 MRHNA, CDR2 SNTAGT. The CDR3 is 15 residues long.

This chain connects TRBV7-2 to TRBJ1-2; D is perhaps TRBD1 (6 bases). Germline CDR1 SGHTA, CDR2 FQGNSA. V was shortened by 3 bases and J by 5 bases, with 16 bases between the two germline ends. The CDR3 totals 15 residues. Written as DNA, the CDR3 is TGTGCCAGCAGCTTTGGGGGGCGCGAATTGTATGGCTACACCTTC. This encodes CASSFGGRELYGYTF. The whole variable domain, filled in from reference TRBV7-2 and TRBJ1-2, reads GAGVSQSPSNKVTEKGKDVELRCDPISGHTALYWYRQSLGQGLEFLIYFQGNSAPDKSGLPSDRFSAERTGGSVSTLTIQRTQQEDSAVYLCASSFGGRELYGYTFGSGTRLTVV.

The rearrangement uses TRBV5-1 and TRBJ1-2; TRBD1 might be the D (6 bases). The CDR3 sequence is 18 residues long. The germline V and J ends were trimmed by 2 bases and 2 bases, with 22 bases remaining between them. Germline values: CDR1 SGHRS, CDR2 YFSETQ. The DNA of the CDR3 is TGCGCCAGCAGCTTTCTGGGGGGGCTAGGGAAGTTAAACTATGGCTACACCTTC. As protein: CASSFLGGLGKLNYGYTF.

The J gene is TRBJ2-6, the V gene TRBV24-1, with a weak D call TRBD1 (6 bases). CDR3 length equals 17 residues. V lost 5 bases to trimming and J lost 0 bases, with 13 bases between them. Germline lookup yields CDR1 KGHDR and CDR2 SFDVKD. The CDR3: CATSGLDRDSGANVLTF. CDR3 coding DNA: TGTGCCACCAGTGGGTTGGACAGAGACTCTGGGGCCAACGTCCTGACTTTC.